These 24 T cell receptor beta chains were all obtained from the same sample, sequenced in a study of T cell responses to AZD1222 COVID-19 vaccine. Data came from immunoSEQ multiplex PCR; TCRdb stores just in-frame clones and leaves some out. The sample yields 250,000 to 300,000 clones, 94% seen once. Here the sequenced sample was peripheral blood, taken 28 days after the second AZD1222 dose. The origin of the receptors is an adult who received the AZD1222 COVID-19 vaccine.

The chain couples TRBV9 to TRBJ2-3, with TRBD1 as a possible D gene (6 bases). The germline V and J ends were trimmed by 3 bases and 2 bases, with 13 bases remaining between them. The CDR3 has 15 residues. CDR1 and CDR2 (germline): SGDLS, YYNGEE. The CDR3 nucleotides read TGTGCCAGCAGCGGCAGGGGTGGGGACACAGATACGCAGTATTTT. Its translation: CASSGRGGDTDTQYF.

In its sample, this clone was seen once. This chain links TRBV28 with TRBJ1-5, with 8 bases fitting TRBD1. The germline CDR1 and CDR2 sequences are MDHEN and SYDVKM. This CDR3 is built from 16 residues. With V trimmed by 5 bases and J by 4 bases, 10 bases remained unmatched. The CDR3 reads CASSPAGGIRNQPQHF. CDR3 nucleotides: TGTGCCAGCAGTCCCGCAGGGGGCATTCGGAATCAGCCCCAGCATTTT.

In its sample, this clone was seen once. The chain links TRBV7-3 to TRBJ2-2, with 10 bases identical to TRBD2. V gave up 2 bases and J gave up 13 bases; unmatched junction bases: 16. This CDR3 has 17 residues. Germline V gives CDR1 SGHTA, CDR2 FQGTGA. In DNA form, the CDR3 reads TGTGCCAGCAGCTTACTTCCCGCTAGGAGCGGGGGGGCTGGGCTGTTTTTT. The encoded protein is CASSLLPARSGGAGLFF.

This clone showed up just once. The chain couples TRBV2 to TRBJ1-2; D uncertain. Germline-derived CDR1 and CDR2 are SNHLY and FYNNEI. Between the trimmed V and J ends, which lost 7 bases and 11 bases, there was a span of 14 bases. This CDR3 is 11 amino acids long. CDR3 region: CASTLGQPYTF. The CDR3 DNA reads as TGTGCCAGCACTTTGGGCCAGCCGTACACCTTC.

The chain's CDR3 is CASSQEGGALGEDTEAFF. The DNA of the CDR3 is TGTGCCAGCAGCCAAGAGGGGGGGGCCCTGGGTGAGGACACTGAAGCTTTCTTT. This rearrangement joins TRBV14 to TRBJ1-1, with a weak D call TRBD1 (6 bases). The CDR3 consists of 18 residues. With 0 bases removed from V and 3 bases from J, the gap between germline ends came to 20 bases. CDR1 and CDR2 from the germline V gene are SGHDN and FVKESK.

The CDR3 nucleotides read TGTGCCAGCAGTCGGGACAGATCATTTGAAAAACTGTTTTTT. It is translated as CASSRDRSFEKLFF. This sequence joins TRBV2 and TRBJ1-4; TRBD1 aligns across 7 bases. The junction had 7 bases not matched to a gene; V was cut back by 5 bases and J by 7 bases. CDR1 and CDR2 (germline): SNHLY, FYNNEI. There are 14 residues in the CDR3.

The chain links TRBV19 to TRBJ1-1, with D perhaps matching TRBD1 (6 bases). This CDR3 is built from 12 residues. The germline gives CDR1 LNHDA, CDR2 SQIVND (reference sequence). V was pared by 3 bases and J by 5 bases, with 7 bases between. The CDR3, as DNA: TGTGCCAGTAGTATGGACAGAACTGAAGCTTTCTTT. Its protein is CASSMDRTEAFF.

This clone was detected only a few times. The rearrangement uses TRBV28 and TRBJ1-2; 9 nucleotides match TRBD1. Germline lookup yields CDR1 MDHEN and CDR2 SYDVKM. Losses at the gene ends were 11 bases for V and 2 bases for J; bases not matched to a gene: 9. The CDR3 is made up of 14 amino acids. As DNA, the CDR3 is TGTGCCGGAATGGGGACAGGGAACAACTATGGCTACACCTTC. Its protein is CAGMGTGNNYGYTF.

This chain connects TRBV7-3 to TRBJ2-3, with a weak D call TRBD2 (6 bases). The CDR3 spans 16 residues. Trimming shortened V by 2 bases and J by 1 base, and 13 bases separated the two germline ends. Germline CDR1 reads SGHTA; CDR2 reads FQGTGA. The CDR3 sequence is CASSLEQASGTDTQYF. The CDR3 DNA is TGTGCCAGCAGCTTAGAACAGGCTAGCGGCACAGATACGCAGTATTTT.

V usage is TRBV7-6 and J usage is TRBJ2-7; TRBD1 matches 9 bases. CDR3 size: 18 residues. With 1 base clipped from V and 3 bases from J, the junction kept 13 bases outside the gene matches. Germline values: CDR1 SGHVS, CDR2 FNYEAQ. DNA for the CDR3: TGTGCCAGCAGCTTAGAGGGGGGACAGGGTAGGTTCCGCTACGAGCAGTACTTC. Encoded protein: CASSLEGGQGRFRYEQYF.

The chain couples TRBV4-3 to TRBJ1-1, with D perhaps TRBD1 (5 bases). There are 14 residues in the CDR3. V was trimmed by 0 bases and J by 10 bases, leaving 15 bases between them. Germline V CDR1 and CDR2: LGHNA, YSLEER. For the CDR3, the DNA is TGCGCCAGCAGCCAAGAACAGACGCGAGGGGTAGCTTTCTTT. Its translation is CASSQEQTRGVAFF.

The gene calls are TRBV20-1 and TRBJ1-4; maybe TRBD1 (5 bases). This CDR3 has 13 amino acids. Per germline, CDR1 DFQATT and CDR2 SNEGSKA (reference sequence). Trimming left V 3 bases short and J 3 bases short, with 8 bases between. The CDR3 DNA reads TGCAGTGCTAGTAAGGGGCCTAATGAAAAACTGTTTTTT. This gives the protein CSASKGPNEKLFF.

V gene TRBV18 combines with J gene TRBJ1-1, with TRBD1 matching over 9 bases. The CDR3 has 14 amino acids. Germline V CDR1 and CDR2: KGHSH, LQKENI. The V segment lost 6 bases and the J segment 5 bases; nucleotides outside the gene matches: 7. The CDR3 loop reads CASSLGQGKTEAFF. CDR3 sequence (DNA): TGTGCCAGCTCCCTAGGACAGGGGAAGACTGAAGCTTTCTTT.

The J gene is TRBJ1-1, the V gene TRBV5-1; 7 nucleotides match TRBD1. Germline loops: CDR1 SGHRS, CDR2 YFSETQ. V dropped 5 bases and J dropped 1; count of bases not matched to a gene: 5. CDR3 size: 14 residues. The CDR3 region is CASRWTGGNTEAFF. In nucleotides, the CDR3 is TGCGCCAGCAGATGGACAGGAGGGAACACTGAAGCTTTCTTT. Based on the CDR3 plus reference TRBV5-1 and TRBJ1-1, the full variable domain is KAGVTQTPRYLIKTRGQQVTLSCSPISGHRSVSWYQQTPGQGLQFLFEYFSETQRNKGNFPGRFSGRQFSNSRSEMNVSTLELGDSALYLCASRWTGGNTEAFFGQGTRLTVV.

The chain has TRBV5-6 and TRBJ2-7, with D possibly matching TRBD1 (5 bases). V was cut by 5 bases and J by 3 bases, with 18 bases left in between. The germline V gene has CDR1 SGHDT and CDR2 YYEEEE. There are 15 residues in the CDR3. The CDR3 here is CASRFTARGFYEQYF. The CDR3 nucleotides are TGTGCCAGCAGATTTACGGCTAGGGGCTTCTACGAGCAGTACTTC.

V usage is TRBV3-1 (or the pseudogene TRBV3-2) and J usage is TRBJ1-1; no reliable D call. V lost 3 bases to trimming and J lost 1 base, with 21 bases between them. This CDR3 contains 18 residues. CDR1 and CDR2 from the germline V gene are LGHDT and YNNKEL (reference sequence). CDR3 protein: CASSHSGGALPRNTEAFF. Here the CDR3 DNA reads TGTGCCAGCAGCCACAGCGGCGGTGCCTTACCACGGAACACTGAAGCTTTCTTT.

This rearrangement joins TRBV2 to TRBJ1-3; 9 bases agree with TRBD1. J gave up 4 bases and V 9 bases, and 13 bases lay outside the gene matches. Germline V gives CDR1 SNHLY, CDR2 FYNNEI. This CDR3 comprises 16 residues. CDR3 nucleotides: TGTGCCAGTTTCCTCCGGGACAGGGAAAAGGGAAACACCATATATTTT. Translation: CASFLRDREKGNTIYF.

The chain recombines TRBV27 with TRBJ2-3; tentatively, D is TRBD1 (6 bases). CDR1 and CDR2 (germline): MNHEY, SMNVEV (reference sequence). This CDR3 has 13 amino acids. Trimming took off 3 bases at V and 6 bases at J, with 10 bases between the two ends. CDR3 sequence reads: CASSFTGPDTQYF. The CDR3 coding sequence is TGTGCCAGCAGTTTCACAGGGCCCGATACGCAGTATTTT.

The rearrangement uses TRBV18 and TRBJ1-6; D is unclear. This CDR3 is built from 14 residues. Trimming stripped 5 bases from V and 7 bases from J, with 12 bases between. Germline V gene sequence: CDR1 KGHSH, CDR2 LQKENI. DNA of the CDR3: TGTGCCAGCTCAGTATTAACGGTAAATTCACCCCTCCACTTT. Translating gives CASSVLTVNSPLHF.

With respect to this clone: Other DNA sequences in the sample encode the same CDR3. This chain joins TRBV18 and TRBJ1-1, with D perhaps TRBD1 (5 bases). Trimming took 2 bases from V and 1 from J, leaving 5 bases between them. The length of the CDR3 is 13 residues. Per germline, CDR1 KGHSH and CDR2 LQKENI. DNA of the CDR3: TGTGCCAGCTCACCAGGGACGAACACTGAAGCTTTCTTT. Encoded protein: CASSPGTNTEAFF.

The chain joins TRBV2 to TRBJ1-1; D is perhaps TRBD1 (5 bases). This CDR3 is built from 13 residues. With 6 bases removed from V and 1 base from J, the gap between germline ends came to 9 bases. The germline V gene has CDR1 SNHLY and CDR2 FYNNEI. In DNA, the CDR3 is TGTGCCAGCAGGGGGGTGAGGAACACTGAAGCTTTCTTT. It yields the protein CASRGVRNTEAFF.

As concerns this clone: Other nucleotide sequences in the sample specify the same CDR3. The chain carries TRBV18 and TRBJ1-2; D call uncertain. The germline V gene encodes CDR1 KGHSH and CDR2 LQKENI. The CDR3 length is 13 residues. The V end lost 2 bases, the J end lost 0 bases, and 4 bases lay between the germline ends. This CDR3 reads CASSPDTNYGYTF. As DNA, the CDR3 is TGTGCCAGCTCACCAGACACTAACTATGGCTACACCTTC.

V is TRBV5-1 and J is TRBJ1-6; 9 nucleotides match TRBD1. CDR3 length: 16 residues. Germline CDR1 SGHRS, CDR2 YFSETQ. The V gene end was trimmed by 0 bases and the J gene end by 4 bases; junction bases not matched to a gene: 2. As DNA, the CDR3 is TGCGCCAGCAGCTTGGGGACAGGGGAGTATAATTCACCCCTCCACTTT. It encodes CASSLGTGEYNSPLHF.

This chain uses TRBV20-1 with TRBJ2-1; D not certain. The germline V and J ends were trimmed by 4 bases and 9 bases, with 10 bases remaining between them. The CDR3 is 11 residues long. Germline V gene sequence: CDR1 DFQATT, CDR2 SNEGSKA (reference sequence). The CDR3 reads CSATASREQFF. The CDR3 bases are TGCAGTGCTACTGCCAGTCGTGAGCAGTTCTTC.